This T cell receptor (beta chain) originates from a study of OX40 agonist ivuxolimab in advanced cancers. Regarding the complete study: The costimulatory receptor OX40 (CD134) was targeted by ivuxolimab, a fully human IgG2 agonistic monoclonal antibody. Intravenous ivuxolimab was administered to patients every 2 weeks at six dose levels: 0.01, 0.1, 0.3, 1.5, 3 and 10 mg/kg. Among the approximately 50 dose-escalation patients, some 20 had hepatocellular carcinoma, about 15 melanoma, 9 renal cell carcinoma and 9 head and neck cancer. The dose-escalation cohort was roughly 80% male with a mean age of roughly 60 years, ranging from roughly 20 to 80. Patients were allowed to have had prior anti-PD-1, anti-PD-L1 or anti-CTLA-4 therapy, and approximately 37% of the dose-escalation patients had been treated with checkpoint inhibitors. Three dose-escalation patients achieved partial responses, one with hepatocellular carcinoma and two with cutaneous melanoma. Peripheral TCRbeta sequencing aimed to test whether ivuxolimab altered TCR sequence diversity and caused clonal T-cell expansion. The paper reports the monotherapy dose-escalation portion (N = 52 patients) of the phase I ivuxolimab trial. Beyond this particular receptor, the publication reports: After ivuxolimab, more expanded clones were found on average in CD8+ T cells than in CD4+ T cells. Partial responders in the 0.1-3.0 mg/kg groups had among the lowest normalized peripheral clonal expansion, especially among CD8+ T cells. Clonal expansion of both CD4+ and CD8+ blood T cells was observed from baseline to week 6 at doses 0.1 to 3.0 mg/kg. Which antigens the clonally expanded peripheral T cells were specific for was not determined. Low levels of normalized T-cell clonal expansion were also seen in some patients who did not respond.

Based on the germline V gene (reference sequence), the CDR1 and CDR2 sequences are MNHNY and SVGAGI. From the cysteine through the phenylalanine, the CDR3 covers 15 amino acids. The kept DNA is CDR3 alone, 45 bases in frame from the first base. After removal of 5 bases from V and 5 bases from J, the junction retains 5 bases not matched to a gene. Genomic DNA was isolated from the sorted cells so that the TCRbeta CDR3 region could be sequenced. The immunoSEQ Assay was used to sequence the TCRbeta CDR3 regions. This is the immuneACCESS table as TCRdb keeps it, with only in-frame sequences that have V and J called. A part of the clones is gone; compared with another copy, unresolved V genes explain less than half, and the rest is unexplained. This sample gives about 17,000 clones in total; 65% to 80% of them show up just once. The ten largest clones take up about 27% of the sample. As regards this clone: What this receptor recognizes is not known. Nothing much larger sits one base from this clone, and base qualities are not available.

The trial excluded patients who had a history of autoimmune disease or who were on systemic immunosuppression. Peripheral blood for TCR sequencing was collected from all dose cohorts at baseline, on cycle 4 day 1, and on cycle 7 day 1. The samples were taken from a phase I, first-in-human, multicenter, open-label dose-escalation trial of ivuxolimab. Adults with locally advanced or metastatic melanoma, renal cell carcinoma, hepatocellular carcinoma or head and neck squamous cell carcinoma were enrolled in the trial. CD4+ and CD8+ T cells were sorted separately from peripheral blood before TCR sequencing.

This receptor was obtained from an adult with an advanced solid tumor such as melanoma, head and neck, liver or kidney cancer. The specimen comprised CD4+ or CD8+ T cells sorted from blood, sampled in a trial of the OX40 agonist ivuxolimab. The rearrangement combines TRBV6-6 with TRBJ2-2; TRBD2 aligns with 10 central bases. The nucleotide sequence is TGTGCCAGCAGTCAACTAGCGGGAAGGACCGGGGAGCTGTTTTTT. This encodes CASSQLAGRTGELFF.